This section outlines one T cell receptor beta chain sequence together with its context. No antigen is known for it. Autologous stem cell transplantation was followed by relapse in every patient, and brentuximab vedotin exposure varied. Using magnetic negative selection, the CD4+ T cells were separated out of thawed PBMCs. These data belong to a study of PD-1 blockade in classical Hodgkin lymphoma. Whole-study findings and limits: A significant rise in TCR diversity was seen by C4D1 for CD4+ cells but not for CD8+ cells. What drove the repertoire differences, possibly disease activity or prior therapy, has not been defined. Complete responders entered with baseline diversity on par with newly diagnosed patients, the results showed.

From germline, CDR1 is SGHRS and CDR2 YFSETQ. This CDR3 has 12 residues. The repertoire was sequenced with immunoSEQ multiplex PCR; TCRdb's copy has only in-frame clones and lacks some. There are approximately 7,500 clones in the sample; 75% to 90% occur only once, and less than 2% lies in the top ten. This rearrangement joins TRBV5-1 to TRBJ1-5, with a possible D match to TRBD1 (5 bases). The sequencing used CD4+ T cells from blood, collected at baseline. The source is a human donor with classical Hodgkin lymphoma. The chain's CDR3 is CASHTNGGPQHF. Here the CDR3 DNA reads TGCGCTAGTCACACAAATGGGGGGCCCCAGCATTTT.